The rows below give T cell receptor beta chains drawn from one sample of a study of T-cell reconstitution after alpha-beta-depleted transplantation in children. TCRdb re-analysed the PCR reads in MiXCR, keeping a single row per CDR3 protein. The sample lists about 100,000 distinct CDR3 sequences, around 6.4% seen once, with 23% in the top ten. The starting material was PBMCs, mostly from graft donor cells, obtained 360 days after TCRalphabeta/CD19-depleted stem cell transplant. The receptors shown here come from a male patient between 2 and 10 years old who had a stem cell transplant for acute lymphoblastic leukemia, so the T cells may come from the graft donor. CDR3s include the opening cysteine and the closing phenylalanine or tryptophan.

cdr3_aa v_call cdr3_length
CASSVGGRATGELFF TRBV9 15
CASSSGTPQTTEAFF TRBV11-2 15
CASSRTSGGAFGTDTQYF TRBV2 18
CASSTSLRGLQETQYF TRBV7-9 16
CASSRDRGKQPQHF TRBV27 14
CASSQYRDRWSPLHF TRBV23-1 15
CASSNYQGTEAFF TRBV4-2 13
CASSPLLSSGRGTGELFF TRBV6-1 18
CASSWAGRYEQYF TRBV6-5 13
CASSYTFYQDHSYEQYF TRBV6-5 17
CASSQVGRGTGELFF TRBV4-3 15
CASSPGPYGYTF TRBV27 12
CASSVSKNEQFF TRBV9 12
CASSYGRGITGELFF TRBV6-2/TRBV6-3 15
CASSYWGEKGTEAFF TRBV6-5 15
CASLRRGDRSSYEQYF TRBV28 16
CASSSLRGGNQPQHF TRBV5-6 15